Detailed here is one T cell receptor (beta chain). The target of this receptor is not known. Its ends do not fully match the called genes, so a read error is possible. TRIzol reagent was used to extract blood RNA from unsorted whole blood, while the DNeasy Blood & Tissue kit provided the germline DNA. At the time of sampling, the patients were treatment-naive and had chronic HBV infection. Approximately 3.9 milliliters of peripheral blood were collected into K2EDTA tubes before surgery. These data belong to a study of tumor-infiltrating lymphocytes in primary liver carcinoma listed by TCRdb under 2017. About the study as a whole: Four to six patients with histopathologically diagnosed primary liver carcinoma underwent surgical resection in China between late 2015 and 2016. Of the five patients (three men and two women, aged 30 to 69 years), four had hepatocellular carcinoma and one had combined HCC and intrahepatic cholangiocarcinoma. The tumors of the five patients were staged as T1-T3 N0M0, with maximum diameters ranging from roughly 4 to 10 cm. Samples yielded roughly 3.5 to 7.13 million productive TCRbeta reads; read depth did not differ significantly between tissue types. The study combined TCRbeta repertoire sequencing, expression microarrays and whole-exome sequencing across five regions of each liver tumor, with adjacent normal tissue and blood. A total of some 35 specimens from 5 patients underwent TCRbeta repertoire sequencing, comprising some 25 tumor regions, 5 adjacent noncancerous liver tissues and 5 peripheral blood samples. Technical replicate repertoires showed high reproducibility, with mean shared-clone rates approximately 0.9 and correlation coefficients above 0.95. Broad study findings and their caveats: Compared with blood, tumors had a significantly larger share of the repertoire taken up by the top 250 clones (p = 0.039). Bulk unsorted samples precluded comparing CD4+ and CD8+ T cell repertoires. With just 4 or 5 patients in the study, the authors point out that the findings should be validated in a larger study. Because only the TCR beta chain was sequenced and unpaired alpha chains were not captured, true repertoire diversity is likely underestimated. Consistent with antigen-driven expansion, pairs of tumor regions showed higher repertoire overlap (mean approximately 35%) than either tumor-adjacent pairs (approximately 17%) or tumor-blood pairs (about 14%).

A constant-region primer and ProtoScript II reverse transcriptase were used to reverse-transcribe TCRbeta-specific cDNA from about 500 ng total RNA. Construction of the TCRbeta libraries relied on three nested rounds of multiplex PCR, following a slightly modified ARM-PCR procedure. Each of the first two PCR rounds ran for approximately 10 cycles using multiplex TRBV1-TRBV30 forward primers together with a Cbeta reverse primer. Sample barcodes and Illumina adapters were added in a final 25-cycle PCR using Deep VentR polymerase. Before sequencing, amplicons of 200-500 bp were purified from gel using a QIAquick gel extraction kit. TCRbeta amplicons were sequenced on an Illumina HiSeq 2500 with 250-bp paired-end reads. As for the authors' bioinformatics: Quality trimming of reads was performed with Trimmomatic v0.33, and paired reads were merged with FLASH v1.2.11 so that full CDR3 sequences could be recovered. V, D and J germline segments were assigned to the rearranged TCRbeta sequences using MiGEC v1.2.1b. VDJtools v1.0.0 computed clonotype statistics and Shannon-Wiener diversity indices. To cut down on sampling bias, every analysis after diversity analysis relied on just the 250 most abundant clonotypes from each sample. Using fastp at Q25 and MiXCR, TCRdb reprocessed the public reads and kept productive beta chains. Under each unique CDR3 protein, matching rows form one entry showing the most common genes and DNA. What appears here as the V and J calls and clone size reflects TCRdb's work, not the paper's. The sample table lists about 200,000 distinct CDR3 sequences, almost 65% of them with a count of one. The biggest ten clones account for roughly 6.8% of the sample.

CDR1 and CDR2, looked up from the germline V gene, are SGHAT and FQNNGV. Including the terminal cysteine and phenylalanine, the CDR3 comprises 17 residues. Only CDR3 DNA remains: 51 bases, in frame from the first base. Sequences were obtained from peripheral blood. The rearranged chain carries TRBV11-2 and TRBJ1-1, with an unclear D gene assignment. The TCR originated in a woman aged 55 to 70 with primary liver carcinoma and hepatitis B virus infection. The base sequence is TGTGCCAGCACCTTAGATAAAATTCAGATAGCGTTGGGTGAAGCTTTCTTT. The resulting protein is CASTLDKIQIALGEAFF. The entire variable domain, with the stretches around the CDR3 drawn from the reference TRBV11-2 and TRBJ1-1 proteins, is EAGVAQSPRYKIIEKRQSVAFWCNPISGHATLYWYQQILGQGPKLLIQFQNNGVVDDSQLPKDRFSAERLKGVDSTLKIQPAKLEDSAVYLCASTLDKIQIALGEAFFGQGTRLTVV.